This TCR beta chain was sequenced during a study of cytomegalovirus exposure and HLA in healthy donors. Study-wide results and caveats: In a later analysis, first-cohort TCR clusters were found to tend to co-occur in the approximately 120 validation repertoires. The investigators catalogued 150 to 200 TCR beta chains as cytomegalovirus-associated.

Clones were sequenced by immunoSEQ multiplex PCR, and TCRdb holds only the in-frame ones, with some missing. The table records some 170,000 clones, roughly 89% of them present only once. V dropped 5 bases and J dropped 8; count of bases not matched to a gene: 5. The V gene's germline CDR1 is SGHVS and CDR2 FNYEAQ. There are 13 residues in the CDR3. A word on this clone: Its antigen is not known.

The clonotype originates from a woman aged 30 to 39 in good health and CMV-seronegative. Specimen: PBMCs. The chain employs TRBV7-6 and TRBJ1-3, with 8 bases fitting TRBD1. The CDR3 bases are TGTGCCAGCAGCCCAGACAGGGGCGACACCATATATTTT. It yields the protein CASSPDRGDTIYF. The complete variable domain, with remaining parts taken from reference TRBV7-6 and TRBJ1-3, reads GAGVSQSPRYKVTKRGQDVALRCDPISGHVSLYWYRQALGQGPEFLTYFNYEAQQDKSGLPNDRFSAERPEGSISTLTIQRTEQRDSAMYRCASSPDRGDTIYFGEGSWLTVV.